This note documents a single TCR beta chain sequence. The source of the sample is a study of blood T cell repertoires in COVID-19. Study information: From the United States, Italy and Spain came samples of acute and convalescent COVID-19. The cDNA or gDNA used as material had been derived from T cells, B-cell-depleted T cells, or PBMCs.

Original processing notes: Estimation of nucleated cell counts relied on the amplification of reference gene primers. Profiling relied on immunoSEQ multiplex PCR, and the TCRdb table lists in-frame clones only, not all of them. The DNA was the basis for D and trimming; V, J and clone size are from that table. The data show roughly 76,000 clones, around 86% seen once. Trimming took off 7 bases at V and 5 bases at J, with 20 bases between the two ends. In germline, CDR1 is MDHEN, CDR2 SYDVKM. CDR3 size: 15 residues. The V and J genes are TRBV28 and TRBJ1-2; D is unresolved. The specimen was peripheral blood. The clonotype comes from a woman over 75 with active or convalescent COVID-19. The CDR3 DNA follows: TGTGCCAGCAATTCCTTCGGAGGTTTGGGATATGGCTACACCTTC. It is translated as CASNSFGGLGYGYTF.